This TCR beta chain was documented in a study of Ad26.COV2.S vaccination and SARS-CoV-2 variants. Profiled with immunoSEQ multiplex PCR; TCRdb holds only in-frame clones, not every one. The sample lists 120,000 to 150,000 clones, about nine tenths occurring once. This CDR3 has 15 amino acids. V was cut by 6 bases and J by 3 bases, with 14 bases left in between. Germline V gives CDR1 MNHNY, CDR2 SVGAGI (reference sequence). As regards this clone: Its antigen is not identified.

Whole-study findings and limits: Vaccinees displayed broader spike-specific TCR repertoires than placebo recipients. Reports say spike-specific CD8+ and CD4+ T cell responses covered substantial breadth after vaccination.

Sequenced here: peripheral blood, sampled after recovery from COVID-19. The receptor comes from a human donor who had recovered from COVID-19. The rearrangement links TRBV6-6 to TRBJ1-4, with D possibly matching TRBD1 (5 bases). The CDR3 DNA reads as TGTGCCAGCAGCTTACTAGGGGCCCCTAATGAAAAACTGTTTTTT. Its protein product is CASSLLGAPNEKLFF.